This T cell receptor beta chain comes out of a study of T-cell memory formation after mild COVID-19. The study's findings and limits: CD8+ contracting clones occupied EMRA, while CD4+ ones occupied mainly CM and EM.

The CDR3 is made up of 15 amino acids. Germline trimming cut 4 bases from V and 7 bases from J; bases unmatched to any gene: 8. Turning to this clonotype: Its target is unknown.

Constant-segment primers served in 5'RACE that generated TCR alpha and TCR beta cDNA libraries bearing sample barcodes and UMIs. TCRdb re-derived calls from the 5' RACE reads in MiXCR, one entry per CDR3 protein. The data contain under 300,000 distinct CDR3 sequences, roughly 15% of them singletons. The sequenced sample was PBMCs or a T cell subset sorted from them (not recorded which). The receptor was derived from a young man who had mild COVID-19 (a few samples of this study predate the infection). Cell type and time point are not known. This chain connects TRBV12-3 or TRBV12-4 to TRBJ2-1; 9 bases fit TRBD1. As DNA, the CDR3 is TGTGCCAGCAGTTCCGGGACAGGGCCCCAGAATGAGCAGTTCTTC. Its translation: CASSSGTGPQNEQFF.